The T cell receptor beta chain under discussion was sequenced for a study of T cells after yellow fever vaccination. Overall study context: Libraries from low-cell-number fractions were prepared with the SMART-Seq v4 Ultra Low Input RNA kit.

TCRdb called the 5' RACE reads again in MiXCR, with one record for every CDR3 protein. The table records around 500,000 distinct CDR3 sequences, less than 25% of them present only once. V gave up 3 bases and J gave up 5 bases, with 11 bases separating them. CDR1 and CDR2 from the germline V gene are SGHKS and YYEKEE (reference sequence). The CDR3 covers 14 residues. The specimen comprised PBMCs, sampled approximately 22 days after the first yellow fever vaccination. The receptor comes from a man younger than 35 who received the YFV17D yellow fever vaccine. The chain uses TRBV5-5 and TRBJ2-2; the D gene is possibly TRBD1 (6 bases). CDR3 residues: CASSWDIDTGELFF. DNA of the CDR3: TGTGCCAGCAGCTGGGACATAGATACCGGGGAGCTGTTTTTT.